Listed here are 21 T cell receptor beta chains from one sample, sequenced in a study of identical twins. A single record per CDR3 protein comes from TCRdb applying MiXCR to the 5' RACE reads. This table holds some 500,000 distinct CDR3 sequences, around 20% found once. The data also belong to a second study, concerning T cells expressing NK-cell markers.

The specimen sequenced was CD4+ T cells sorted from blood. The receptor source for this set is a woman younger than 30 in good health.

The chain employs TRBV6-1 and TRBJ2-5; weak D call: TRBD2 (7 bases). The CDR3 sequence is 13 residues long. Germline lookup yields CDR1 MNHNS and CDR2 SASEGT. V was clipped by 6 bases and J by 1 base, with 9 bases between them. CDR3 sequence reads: CASRRGPQETQYF. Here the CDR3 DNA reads TGTGCCAGCAGGCGGGGGCCCCAAGAGACCCAGTACTTC.

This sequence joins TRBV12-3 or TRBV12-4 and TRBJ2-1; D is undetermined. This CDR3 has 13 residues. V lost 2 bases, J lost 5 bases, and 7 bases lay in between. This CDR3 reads CASSLIPNNEQFF. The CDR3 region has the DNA TGTGCCAGCAGTTTAATCCCAAACAATGAGCAGTTCTTC.

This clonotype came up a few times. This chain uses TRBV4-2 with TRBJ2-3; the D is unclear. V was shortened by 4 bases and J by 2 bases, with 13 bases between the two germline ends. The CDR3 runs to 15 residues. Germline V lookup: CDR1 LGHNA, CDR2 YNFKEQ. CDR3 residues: CASSPGLTDTDTQYF. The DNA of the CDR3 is TGTGCCAGCAGCCCCGGCCTAACTGACACAGATACGCAGTATTTT.

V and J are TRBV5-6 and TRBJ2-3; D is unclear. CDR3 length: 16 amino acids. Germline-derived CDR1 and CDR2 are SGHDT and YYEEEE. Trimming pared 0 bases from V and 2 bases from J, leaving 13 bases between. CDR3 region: CASSLVAALHTDTQYF. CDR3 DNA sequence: TGTGCCAGCAGCTTGGTCGCGGCTCTTCACACAGATACGCAGTATTTT. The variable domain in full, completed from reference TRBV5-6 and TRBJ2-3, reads DAGVTQSPTHLIKTRGQQVTLRCSPKSGHDTVSWYQQALGQGPQFIFQYYEEEERQRGNFPDRFSGHQFPNYSSELNVNALLLGDSALYLCASSLVAALHTDTQYFGPGTRLTVL.

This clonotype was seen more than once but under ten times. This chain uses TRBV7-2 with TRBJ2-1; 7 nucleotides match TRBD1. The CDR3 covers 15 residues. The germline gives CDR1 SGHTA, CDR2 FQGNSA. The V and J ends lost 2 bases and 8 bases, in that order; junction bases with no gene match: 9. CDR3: CASSLTAGGFDEQFF. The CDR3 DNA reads TGTGCCAGCAGCTTAACGGCAGGGGGTTTCGATGAGCAGTTCTTC.

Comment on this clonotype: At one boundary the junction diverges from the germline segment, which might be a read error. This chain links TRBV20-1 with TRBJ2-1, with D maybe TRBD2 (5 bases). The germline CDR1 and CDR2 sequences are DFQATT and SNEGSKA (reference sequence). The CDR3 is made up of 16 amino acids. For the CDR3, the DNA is TGCTGTGCTAGAGAGGGCGGGCCGAGCTCCTACAATGAGCAGTTCTTC. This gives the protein CCAREGGPSSYNEQFF.

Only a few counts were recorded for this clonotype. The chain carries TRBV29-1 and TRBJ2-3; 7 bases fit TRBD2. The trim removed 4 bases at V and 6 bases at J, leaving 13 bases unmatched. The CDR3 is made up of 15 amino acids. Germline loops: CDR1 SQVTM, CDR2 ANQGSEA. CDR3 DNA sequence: TGCAGCGTTGCAAGGGCGGGAGTGAGTCCGGATACGCAGTATTTT. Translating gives CSVARAGVSPDTQYF.

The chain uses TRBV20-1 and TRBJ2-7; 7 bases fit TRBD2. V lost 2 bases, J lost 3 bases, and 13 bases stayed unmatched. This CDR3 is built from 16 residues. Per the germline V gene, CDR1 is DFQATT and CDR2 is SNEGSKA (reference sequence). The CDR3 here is CSARRLKTGGFYEQYF. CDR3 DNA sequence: TGCAGTGCTAGACGTTTAAAGACGGGGGGTTTCTACGAGCAGTACTTC.

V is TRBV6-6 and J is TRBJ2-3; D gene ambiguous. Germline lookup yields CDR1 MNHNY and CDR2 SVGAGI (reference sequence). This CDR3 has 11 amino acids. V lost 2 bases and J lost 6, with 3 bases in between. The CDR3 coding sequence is TGTGCCAGCAGTTACGTCGATACGCAGTATTTT. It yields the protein CASSYVDTQYF.

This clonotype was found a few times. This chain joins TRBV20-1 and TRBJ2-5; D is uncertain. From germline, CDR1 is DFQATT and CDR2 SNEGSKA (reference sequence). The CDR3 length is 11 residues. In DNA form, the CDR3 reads TGCGGGGTCGAACGACTAGAGACCCAGTACTTC. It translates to CGVERLETQYF.

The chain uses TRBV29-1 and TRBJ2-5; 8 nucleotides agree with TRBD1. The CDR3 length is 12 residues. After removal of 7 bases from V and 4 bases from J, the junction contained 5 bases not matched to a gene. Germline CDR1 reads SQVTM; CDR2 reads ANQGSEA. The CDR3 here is CSAPGGPETQYF. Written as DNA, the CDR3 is TGCAGCGCCCCAGGGGGCCCAGAGACCCAGTACTTC.

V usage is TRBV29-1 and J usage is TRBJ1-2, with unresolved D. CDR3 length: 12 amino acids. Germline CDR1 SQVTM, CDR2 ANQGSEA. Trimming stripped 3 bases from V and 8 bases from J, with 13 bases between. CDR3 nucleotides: TGCAGCGTTGATGAGACGGCGGGAGGCTACACCTTC. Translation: CSVDETAGGYTF.

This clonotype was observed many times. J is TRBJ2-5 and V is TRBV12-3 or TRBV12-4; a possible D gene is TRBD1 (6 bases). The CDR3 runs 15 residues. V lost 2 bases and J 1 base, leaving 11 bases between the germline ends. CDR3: CASSLLGQSQETQYF. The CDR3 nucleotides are TGTGCCAGCAGTTTACTCGGACAGAGCCAAGAGACCCAGTACTTC.

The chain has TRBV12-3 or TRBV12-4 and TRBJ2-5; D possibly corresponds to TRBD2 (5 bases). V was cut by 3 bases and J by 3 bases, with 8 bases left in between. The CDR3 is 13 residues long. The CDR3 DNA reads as TGTGCCAGCAGTTTGGACTTGGAAGAGACCCAGTACTTC. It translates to CASSLDLEETQYF.

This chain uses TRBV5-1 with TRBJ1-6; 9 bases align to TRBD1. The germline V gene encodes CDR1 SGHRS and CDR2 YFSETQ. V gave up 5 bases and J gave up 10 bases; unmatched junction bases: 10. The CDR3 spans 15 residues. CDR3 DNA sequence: TGCGCCAGCAGTTCCGGGACAGGGTCGGGGTCACCCCTCCACTTT. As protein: CASSSGTGSGSPLHF.

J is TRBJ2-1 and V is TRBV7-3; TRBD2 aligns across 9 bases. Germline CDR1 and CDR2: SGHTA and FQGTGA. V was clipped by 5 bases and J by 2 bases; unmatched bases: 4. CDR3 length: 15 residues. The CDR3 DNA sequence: TGTGCCAGCAGCCCACAGCGGGGGGCCTACAATGAGCAGTTCTTC. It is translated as CASSPQRGAYNEQFF.

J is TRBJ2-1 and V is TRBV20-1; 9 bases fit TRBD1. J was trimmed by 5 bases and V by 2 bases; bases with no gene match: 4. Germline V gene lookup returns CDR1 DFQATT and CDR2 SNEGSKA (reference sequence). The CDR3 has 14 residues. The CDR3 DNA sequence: TGCAGTGCTAGACTGGGGACAGGGAACAATGAGCAGTTCTTC. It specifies CSARLGTGNNEQFF.

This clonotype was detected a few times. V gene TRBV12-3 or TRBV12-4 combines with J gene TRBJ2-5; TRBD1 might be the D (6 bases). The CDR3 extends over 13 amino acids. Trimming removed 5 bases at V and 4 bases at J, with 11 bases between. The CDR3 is CASSQQGRETQYF. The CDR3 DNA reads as TGTGCCAGCAGTCAACAGGGTCGAGAGACCCAGTACTTC.

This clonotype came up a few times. The CDR3 coding sequence is TGCAGTGCACCGAGCCGGACGGATGGCTACACCTTC. It specifies CSAPSRTDGYTF. The gene calls are TRBV20-1 and TRBJ1-2; D gene ambiguous. This CDR3 region has 12 residues. V gave up 6 bases and J gave up 6 bases, with 14 bases separating them. Germline V gene data show CDR1 as DFQATT and CDR2 as SNEGSKA (reference sequence).

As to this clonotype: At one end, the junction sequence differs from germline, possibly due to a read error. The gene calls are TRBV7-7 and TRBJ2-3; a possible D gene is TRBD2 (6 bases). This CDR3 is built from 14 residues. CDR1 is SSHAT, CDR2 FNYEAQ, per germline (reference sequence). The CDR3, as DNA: TGTGCTAGCAGCTTAAACTCCCGGGGGGATACGCAGTATTTT. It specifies CASSLNSRGDTQYF.

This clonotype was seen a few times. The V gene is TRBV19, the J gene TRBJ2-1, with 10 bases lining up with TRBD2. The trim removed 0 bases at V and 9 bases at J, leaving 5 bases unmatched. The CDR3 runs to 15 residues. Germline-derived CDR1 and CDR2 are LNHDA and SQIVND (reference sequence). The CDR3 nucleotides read TGTGCCAGTAGTATAGATAAGCGGGAGGGCCGTGAGCAGTTCTTC. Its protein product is CASSIDKREGREQFF.